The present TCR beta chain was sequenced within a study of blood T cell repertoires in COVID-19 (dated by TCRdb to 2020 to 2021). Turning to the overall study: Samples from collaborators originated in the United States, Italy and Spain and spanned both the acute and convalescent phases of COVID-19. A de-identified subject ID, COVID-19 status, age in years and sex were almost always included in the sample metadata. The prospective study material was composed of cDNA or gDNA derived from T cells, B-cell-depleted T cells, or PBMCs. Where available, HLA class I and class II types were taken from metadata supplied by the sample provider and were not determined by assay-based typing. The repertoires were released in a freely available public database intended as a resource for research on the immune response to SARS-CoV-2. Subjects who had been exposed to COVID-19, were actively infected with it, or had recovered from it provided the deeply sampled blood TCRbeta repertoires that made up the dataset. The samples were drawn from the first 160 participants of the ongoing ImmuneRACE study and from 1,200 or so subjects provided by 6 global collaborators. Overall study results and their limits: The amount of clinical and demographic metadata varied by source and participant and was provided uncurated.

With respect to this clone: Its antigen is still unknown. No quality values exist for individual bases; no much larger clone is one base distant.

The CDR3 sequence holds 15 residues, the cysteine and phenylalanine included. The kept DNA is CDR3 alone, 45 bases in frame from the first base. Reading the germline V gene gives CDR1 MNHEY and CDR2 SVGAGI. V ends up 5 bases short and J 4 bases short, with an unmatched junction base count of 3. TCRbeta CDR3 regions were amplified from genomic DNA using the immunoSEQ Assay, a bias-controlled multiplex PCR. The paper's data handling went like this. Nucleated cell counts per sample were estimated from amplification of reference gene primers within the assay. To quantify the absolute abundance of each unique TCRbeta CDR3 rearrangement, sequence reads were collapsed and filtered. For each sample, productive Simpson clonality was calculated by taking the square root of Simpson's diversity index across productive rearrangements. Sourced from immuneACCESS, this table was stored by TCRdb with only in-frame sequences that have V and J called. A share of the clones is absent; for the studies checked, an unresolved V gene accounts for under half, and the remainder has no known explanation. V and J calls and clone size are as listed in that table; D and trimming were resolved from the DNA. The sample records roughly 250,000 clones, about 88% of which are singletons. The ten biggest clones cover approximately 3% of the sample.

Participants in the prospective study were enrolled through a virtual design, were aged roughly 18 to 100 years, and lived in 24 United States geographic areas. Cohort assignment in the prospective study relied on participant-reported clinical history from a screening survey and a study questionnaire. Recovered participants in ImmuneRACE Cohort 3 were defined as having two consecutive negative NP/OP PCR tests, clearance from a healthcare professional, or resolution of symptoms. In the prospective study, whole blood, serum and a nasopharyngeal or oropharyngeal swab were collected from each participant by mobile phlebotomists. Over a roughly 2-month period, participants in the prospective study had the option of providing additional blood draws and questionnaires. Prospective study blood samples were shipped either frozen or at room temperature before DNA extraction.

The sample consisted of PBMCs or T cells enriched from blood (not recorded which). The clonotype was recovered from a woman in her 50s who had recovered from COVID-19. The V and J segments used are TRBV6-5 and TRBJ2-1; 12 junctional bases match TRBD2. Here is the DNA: TGTGCCAGCAGTAACCTAGCGGGAGGGTACAATGAGCAGTTCTTC. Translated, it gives CASSNLAGGYNEQFF.